These 26 T cell receptor beta chains share one sample of origin, sequenced in a study of T cell clones after liver transplantation (dated by TCRdb to the late 2010s). The library was made by the immunoSEQ multiplex PCR assay. TCRdb limited this immuneACCESS table to in-frame rearrangements with V and J called. A share of clones is missing; checked studies link under half to unresolved V genes, and the rest is unexplained. Counted in this sample were some 80,000 clones; roughly 84% of them appeared once. Of the sample, over 2% is held by the ten largest clones. The sample consisted of CD4+ T cells from blood, taken roughly 48 months after liver transplant. The receptors stem from a human patient who received a liver transplant. It is possible that, after a transplant, some T cells come from the graft donor.

The chain is built from TRBV12-5 and TRBJ1-1; D is perhaps TRBD1 (5 bases). Germline V gives CDR1 LGHNT, CDR2 FRNRAP. Trimming left V 8 bases short and J 5 bases short, with 15 bases between. This CDR3 comprises 13 residues. CDR3 bases: TGTGCTAGTAGGGCAGGGAGTAGGACTGAAGCTTTCTTT. It codes for CASRAGSRTEAFF.

The rearrangement joins TRBV9 to TRBJ1-3; D might be TRBD1 (5 bases). V dropped 1 base and J dropped 4 bases, with 12 bases sitting between them. The CDR3 covers 15 residues. Germline CDR1 reads SGDLS; CDR2 reads YYNGEE. In DNA, the CDR3 is TGTGCCAGCAGCGTATCTGGGGCCCTCGGAAACACCATATATTTT. Its protein product is CASSVSGALGNTIYF.

The V call is TRBV6-1, the J call TRBJ2-5; a possible D gene is TRBD1 (6 bases). Per the germline V gene, CDR1 is MNHNS and CDR2 is SASEGT. The CDR3 consists of 13 residues. V was pared by 5 bases and J by 3 bases, with 10 bases between. CDR3 nucleotide sequence: TGTGCCAGCAGTTTCGCAGGGGAAGAGACCCAGTACTTC. Its protein is CASSFAGEETQYF.

This clone was picked up a small number of times. V usage is TRBV5-1 and J usage is TRBJ2-2; 8 nucleotides line up with TRBD2. This CDR3 is 14 amino acids long. Germline assignment: CDR1 SGHRS and CDR2 YFSETQ. V shed 5 bases, J shed 6 bases, and the junction held 6 bases outside the gene matches. DNA of the CDR3: TGCGCCAGCAGGTCCGGGACTAGTGCCGGGGAGCTGTTTTTT. Translation gives CASRSGTSAGELFF.

The V and J genes are TRBV5-1 and TRBJ1-4, with D perhaps TRBD1 (5 bases). CDR3 size: 15 residues. CDR1 is SGHRS and CDR2 is YFSETQ in the germline V gene. V lost 2 bases to trimming and J lost 8 bases, with 16 bases between them. CDR3 nucleotides: TGCGCCAGCAGCTTTGGACATGAAGTACAGGAAAAACTGTTTTTT. As protein: CASSFGHEVQEKLFF.

The chain has TRBV28 and TRBJ2-1; 7 positions agree with TRBD1. This CDR3 is built from 16 residues. Per the germline V gene, CDR1 is MDHEN and CDR2 is SYDVKM. V lost 6 bases to trimming and J lost 4 bases; unmatched junction nucleotides: 12. Written as DNA, the CDR3 is TGTGCCAGCAGCTTGGCGTCAGGGGGTATGTACAATGAGCAGTTCTTC. It yields the protein CASSLASGGMYNEQFF.

The chain has TRBV11-3 and TRBJ2-1; TRBD2 aligns across 13 bases. The length of the CDR3 is 16 residues. The junction had 8 bases not matched to a gene; V was cut back by 3 bases and J by 9 bases. Germline CDR1 reads SGHNT; CDR2 reads YENEEA. The CDR3, as DNA: TGTGCCAGCAGCTTGAGGGGGACTAGCGGGATGGGTGAGCAGTTCTTC. This encodes CASSLRGTSGMGEQFF.

This chain joins TRBV11-3 and TRBJ1-1; D gene uncertain. Looked up from germline, CDR1 is SGHNT and CDR2 is YENEEA. Trimming left V 5 bases short and J 5 bases short, with 12 bases between. The CDR3 runs 13 residues. This CDR3 reads CASSGRFGTEAFF. For the CDR3, the DNA is TGTGCCAGCAGCGGCCGGTTCGGTACTGAAGCTTTCTTT.

The genes are TRBV11-2 and TRBJ1-1, with unresolved D. Germline CDR1 reads SGHAT; CDR2 reads FQNNGV. The CDR3 extends over 14 amino acids. V lost 2 bases to trimming and J lost 5 bases, with 12 bases between them. The DNA of the CDR3 is TGTGCCAGCAGCTTAAAAGGCCTGGGGACTGAAGCTTTCTTT. Translating it yields CASSLKGLGTEAFF.

V gene TRBV7-2 combines with J gene TRBJ2-5; no definite D call. The V gene's germline CDR1 is SGHTA and CDR2 FQGNSA. This CDR3 region has 11 residues. The V end was cut by 5 bases, the J end by 2 bases, with 3 bases between. The CDR3: CASSAQETQYF. In nucleotides, the CDR3 is TGTGCCAGCAGCGCTCAAGAGACCCAGTACTTC.

The V call is TRBV27, the J call TRBJ1-1; no clear D. The CDR3 totals 15 residues. Germline CDR1 reads MNHEY; CDR2 reads SMNVEV (reference sequence). V lost 4 bases, J lost 2 bases, and 14 bases lay in between. The CDR3 DNA is TGTGCCAGCAGTTCCCGACTTGTGAGAAACACTGAAGCTTTCTTT. It encodes CASSSRLVRNTEAFF.

This clone was seen a single time. V gene TRBV6-1 combines with J gene TRBJ1-5; maybe TRBD1 (6 bases). Looked up from germline, CDR1 is MNHNS and CDR2 is SASEGT. The CDR3 spans 17 residues. V lost 4 bases and J lost 2, with 18 bases in between. The CDR3 sequence is CASSVPSRGQRNQPQHF. As DNA, the CDR3 is TGTGCCAGCAGTGTACCCAGCCGGGGACAACGCAATCAGCCCCAGCATTTT.

The chain joins TRBV5-4 to TRBJ2-3; D might be TRBD2 (5 bases). V dropped 2 bases and J dropped 3 bases, with 7 bases sitting between them. Germline V gives CDR1 SGHNT, CDR2 YYREEE (reference sequence). This CDR3 has 13 residues. This CDR3 is CASSFLATDTQYF. In DNA, the CDR3 is TGTGCCAGCAGCTTCCTAGCTACAGATACGCAGTATTTT.

CDR3 DNA sequence: TGTGCCAGCAGTGATAGGGGGCGGGAGACCCAGTACTTC. Its protein product is CASSDRGRETQYF. V is TRBV25-1 and J is TRBJ2-5, with TRBD1 matching 7 bases. After removal of 3 bases from V and 5 bases from J, the junction contained 3 bases not matched to a gene. This CDR3 region has 13 residues. Germline lookup yields CDR1 MGHDK and CDR2 SYGVNS. The full variable domain, its missing parts supplied by reference TRBV25-1 and TRBJ2-5, is EADIYQTPRYLVIGTGKKITLECSQTMGHDKMYWYQQDPGMELHLIHYSYGVNSTEKGDLSSESTVSRIRTEHFPLTLESARPSHTSQYLCASSDRGRETQYFGPGTRLLVL.

In this sample, this clone turned up once. This rearrangement joins TRBV7-2 to TRBJ1-3; possibly TRBD1 for D (5 bases). Per germline, CDR1 SGHTA and CDR2 FQGNSA. Deletions cut 0 bases from V and 7 bases from J, with 13 bases between. The CDR3 runs 15 residues. The CDR3 DNA sequence: TGTGCCAGCAGCTTAGCGTCAGGGTCTCGGAACACCATATATTTT. It is translated as CASSLASGSRNTIYF.

The V call is TRBV7-9, the J call TRBJ2-3; TRBD2 matches 9 bases. The CDR3 is 17 residues long. Germline trimming cut 6 bases from V and 2 bases from J; bases unmatched to any gene: 12. The V gene's germline CDR1 is SEHNR and CDR2 FQNEAQ (reference sequence). The CDR3 here is CASSSDVASGATDTQYF. The CDR3, as DNA: TGTGCCAGCAGTTCAGATGTAGCTAGCGGGGCCACAGATACGCAGTATTTT.

This clone turned up a few times. CDR3 amino acids: CATSLGGEGETQYF. The CDR3 DNA reads TGTGCCACCAGTTTAGGCGGGGAGGGAGAGACCCAGTACTTC. The rearrangement uses TRBV15 and TRBJ2-5; 7 bases align to TRBD2. The trim removed 6 bases at V and 4 bases at J, leaving 8 bases unmatched. Looked up from germline, CDR1 is LNHNV and CDR2 is YYDKDF (reference sequence). This CDR3 is 14 amino acids long.

The V and J genes are TRBV4-1 and TRBJ2-5, with 7 positions matching TRBD2. Germline-derived CDR1 and CDR2 are MGHRA and YSYEKL. V gave up 8 bases and J gave up 1 base; unmatched junction bases: 4. The CDR3 loop spans 13 amino acids. CDR3 bases: TGCGCCAGCGCGGGGGACCTCCAAGAGACCCAGTACTTC. Translated, it gives CASAGDLQETQYF.

J is TRBJ2-3 and V is TRBV7-3; D is possibly TRBD2 (6 bases). The CDR3 totals 15 residues. Trimming left V 4 bases short and J 1 base short, with 12 bases between. The V gene's germline CDR1 is SGHTA and CDR2 FQGTGA. CDR3 bases: TGTGCCAGCAGCTCGGAGGGACGCGGCACAGATACGCAGTATTTT. Translated: CASSSEGRGTDTQYF. The full variable domain, completed using reference TRBV7-3 and TRBJ2-3, is GAGVSQTPSNKVTEKGKYVELRCDPISGHTALYWYRQSLGQGPEFLIYFQGTGAADDSGLPNDRFFAVRPEGSVSTLKIQRTERGDSAVYLCASSSEGRGTDTQYFGPGTRLTVL.

The J gene is TRBJ1-6, the V gene TRBV7-9; tentatively, D is TRBD1 (6 bases). Trimming removed 5 bases at V and 8 bases at J, with 16 bases between. CDR1 and CDR2 from the germline V gene are SEHNR and FQNEAQ (reference sequence). The CDR3 extends over 15 amino acids. The CDR3 spells CASSPQGTTDSPLHF. CDR3 in DNA: TGTGCCAGCAGCCCACAGGGCACGACAGATTCACCCCTCCACTTT.

The chain has TRBV19 and TRBJ1-2; weak D call: TRBD1 (6 bases). Trimming stripped 7 bases from V and 7 bases from J, with 19 bases between. The CDR3 covers 14 residues. Germline assignment: CDR1 LNHDA and CDR2 SQIVND (reference sequence). The CDR3 loop is CASTPFQRGIGYTF. CDR3 coding DNA: TGTGCCAGTACCCCCTTTCAAAGGGGGATTGGCTACACCTTC.

A few counts support this clone. The rearrangement joins TRBV14 to TRBJ1-6; D is unresolved. V was clipped by 4 bases and J by 8 bases, with 9 bases between them. Per the germline V gene, CDR1 is SGHDN and CDR2 is FVKESK. The CDR3 length is 13 residues. CDR3 in DNA: TGTGCCAGCAGCCTTGGGTTGGATTCACCCCTCCACTTT. This codes for CASSLGLDSPLHF. Combining the CDR3 with reference TRBV14 and TRBJ1-6 gives the whole variable domain EAGVTQFPSHSVIEKGQTVTLRCDPISGHDNLYWYRRVMGKEIKFLLHFVKESKQDESGMPNNRFLAERTGGTYSTLKVQPAELEDSGVYFCASSLGLDSPLHFGNGTRLTVT.

This sequence joins TRBV7-6 and TRBJ2-3; 12 bases are a match to TRBD2. J gave up 6 bases and V 5 bases, and 3 bases lay outside the gene matches. CDR1 SGHVS and CDR2 FNYEAQ come from the germline V gene. The CDR3 has 14 amino acids. CDR3 DNA: TGTGCCAGCAGCCCGACTAGCGGGGGTGATACGCAGTATTTT. It is translated as CASSPTSGGDTQYF. Filled out from reference TRBV7-6 and TRBJ2-3, the complete variable domain reads GAGVSQSPRYKVTKRGQDVALRCDPISGHVSLYWYRQALGQGPEFLTYFNYEAQQDKSGLPNDRFSAERPEGSISTLTIQRTEQRDSAMYRCASSPTSGGDTQYFGPGTRLTVL.

The chain couples TRBV2 to TRBJ1-1, with D unclear. V dropped 7 bases and J dropped 0 bases, with 9 bases sitting between them. Germline V gene sequence: CDR1 SNHLY, CDR2 FYNNEI. CDR3 size: 13 residues. CDR3 protein: CASNYRVNTEAFF. The CDR3 coding sequence is TGTGCCAGCAATTATAGGGTGAACACTGAAGCTTTCTTT.

The rearrangement joins TRBV28 to TRBJ1-2; 8 bases fit TRBD1. Germline V gene lookup returns CDR1 MDHEN and CDR2 SYDVKM. With 3 bases clipped from V and 4 bases from J, the junction kept 7 bases outside the gene matches. This CDR3 has 15 residues. The CDR3 coding sequence is TGTGCCAGCAGTTTTTCGACAGGGGCAGGCTATGGCTACACCTTC. This codes for CASSFSTGAGYGYTF.

The sample holds one count of this clone. This chain uses TRBV10-3 with TRBJ2-5; a weak D match, TRBD2 (6 bases). V was shortened by 6 bases and J by 5 bases, with 22 bases between the two germline ends. In germline, CDR1 is ENHRY, CDR2 SYGVKD. CDR3 length: 16 amino acids. The CDR3 spells CAISGRLVGNSETQYF. The CDR3 DNA sequence: TGTGCCATCAGCGGAAGACTAGTTGGAAACTCGGAGACCCAGTACTTC.